This T cell receptor beta chain was recovered during a study of blood T cells in healthy people across ages. General study results and limits: TCR beta diversity correlated strongly with naive T cell percentage.

This clonotype occurred a few times. The antigen remains undetermined. V dropped 10 bases and J dropped 0 bases, with 18 bases sitting between them. The CDR3 spans 15 residues. CDR1 MNHEY and CDR2 SMNVEV come from the germline V gene (reference sequence). A second PCR of 7 to 11 cycles used a sample-barcoded 5' primer and a J-beta primer mix. Each cDNA molecule, via a template-switch adaptor with 12 random nucleotides, was tagged. Sequencing of every sample gave 3 million or more CDR3-containing paired-end reads. One entry per CDR3 protein, called by TCRdb with MiXCR from the 5' RACE reads. The repertoire includes around 620,000 distinct CDR3 sequences, 27% of them detected once, and approximately 17% sits in the top ten. Collection of 8.5 to 10 milliliters of peripheral blood was performed for each donor.

The TCR was taken from a woman between 65 and 79 years old in good health. The genes are TRBV27 and TRBJ1-1; TRBD1 might be the D (6 bases). The sample comprised blood. CDR3 nucleotide sequence: TGTGCCACCCCGAGTGGGGGGGGCATGAACACTGAAGCTTTCTTT. Translating it yields CATPSGGGMNTEAFF.